Following are 10 T cell receptor beta chains from one sample sequenced in a study of CD8 T cell repertoires and HIV-1 epitope variants. These TCRs are of unknown antigen specificity. Here immunoSEQ multiplex PCR was the method, and the copy in TCRdb shows in-frame clones only, minus some. The sample contains 4,000 to 6,000 clones, about 70% of which appear only once. Sample: cultured CD8+ T cells derived from PBMCs. Source of these receptors: a male donor with HIV.

This clone came up a few times. The chain has TRBV5-3 and TRBJ1-5; weak D call: TRBD1 (6 bases). TRBV5-3 is assigned to the ORF class and has an uncertain function. The CDR3 has 20 amino acids. V shed 4 bases and J shed 4 bases, with 30 bases lying between them. CDR3 DNA: TGTGCCAGAAGCGGTACCGATTACAGGGCCCTGGGCGAGAGGAATCAGCCCCAGCATTTT. Translated, it gives CARSGTDYRALGERNQPQHF.

The chain carries TRBV30 and TRBJ2-7; TRBD1 or TRBD2 may be the D gene (5 bases each). V dropped 3 bases and J dropped 3 bases, with 9 bases sitting between them. The CDR3 is 12 residues long. From germline, CDR1 is GTSNPN and CDR2 SVGIG (reference sequence). This chain's CDR3 is CAWSGDGYEQYF. The CDR3 DNA reads TGTGCCTGGAGCGGGGACGGCTACGAGCAGTACTTC.

This clone qualifies as medium-sized (0.01 to 0.1%). The CDR3 is CASSIAGDTLYEQYF. DNA for the CDR3: TGTGCCAGTAGTATAGCTGGGGACACCCTATACGAGCAGTACTTC. V gene TRBV19 combines with J gene TRBJ2-7, with D possibly matching TRBD1 (6 bases). The CDR3 is made up of 15 amino acids. The V gene lost 1 base and the J gene lost 4 bases, with 14 bases spanning the gap. Germline V gene lookup returns CDR1 LNHDA and CDR2 SQIVND (reference sequence).

This chain's CDR3 is CASSLASGVYNEQFF. The CDR3 coding sequence is TGCGCCAGCAGCTTGGCTAGCGGGGTCTACAATGAGCAGTTCTTC. V and J are TRBV5-1 and TRBJ2-1; 9 bases map to TRBD2. V was clipped by 0 bases and J by 3 bases; unmatched bases: 1. CDR3 length: 15 amino acids. Germline CDR1 is SGHRS and CDR2 is YFSETQ.

This clone has just a few counts. J is TRBJ1-1 and V is TRBV28; D uncertain. V lost 3 bases to trimming and J lost 0 bases, with 14 bases between them. From germline, CDR1 is MDHEN and CDR2 SYDVKM. The CDR3 is made up of 16 amino acids. The CDR3 sequence: CASSFGEVVMNTEAFF. CDR3 nucleotide sequence: TGTGCCAGCAGTTTCGGAGAGGTCGTTATGAACACTGAAGCTTTCTTT.

The chain couples TRBV29-1 to TRBJ2-7, with D uncertain. V lost 4 bases and J 3 bases, leaving 13 bases between the germline ends. The germline gives CDR1 SQVTM, CDR2 ANQGSEA. This CDR3 is 13 amino acids long. CDR3 sequence (DNA): TGCAGCGTTGTATGGGGATCCTACTACGAGCAGTACTTC. It codes for CSVVWGSYYEQYF.

The chain joins TRBV21-1 to TRBJ1-4; TRBD1, the table's D call, lacks a check against the DNA. TRBV21-1 is an annotated pseudogene. The CDR3 totals 18 residues. The DNA for the CDR3 is TGTGCCAGCAGCAAACGAGCAGGATTCGAATGGTACAATGAAAAACTGTTTTTT. Its translation is CASSKRAGFEWYNEKLFF.

The chain uses TRBV4-3 and TRBJ1-2; the D is unclear. The germline V gene has CDR1 LGHNA and CDR2 YSLEER. Trimming took 0 bases from V and 0 from J, leaving 5 bases between them. This CDR3 spans 14 amino acids. The CDR3 DNA sequence: TGCGCCAGCAGCCAAGATCAGGCTAACTATGGCTACACCTTC. Protein sequence: CASSQDQANYGYTF.

This clone was found a few times. The rearrangement links TRBV6-5 to TRBJ2-7; 8 bases match TRBD2. The CDR3 length is 12 residues. The V and J ends lost 6 bases and 6 bases, in that order; junction bases with no gene match: 4. Germline lookup yields CDR1 MNHEY and CDR2 SVGAGI. This CDR3 reads CASSPGGGEQYF. DNA of the CDR3: TGTGCCAGCAGCCCGGGGGGGGGCGAGCAGTACTTC.

This clone showed up just a few times. V usage is TRBV14 and J usage is TRBJ1-2, with D possibly being TRBD1 (6 bases). From germline, CDR1 is SGHDN and CDR2 FVKESK. The germline V and J ends were trimmed by 6 bases and 8 bases, with 16 bases remaining between them. There are 13 residues in the CDR3. The CDR3: CASSPITGIGYTF. The CDR3 DNA reads as TGTGCCAGCAGTCCTATCACAGGGATCGGCTACACCTTC.